The rows below give T cell receptor beta chains drawn from one sample of a study of blood T cell repertoires in COVID-19. Profiling relied on immunoSEQ multiplex PCR, and the TCRdb table lists in-frame clones only, not all of them. The repertoire holds around 170,000 clones, with roughly nine tenths as singletons. Specimen: peripheral blood. All receptors derive from a man aged 18 to 30 who had recovered from COVID-19. CDR3s include the opening cysteine and the closing phenylalanine or tryptophan. A D gene is named only where the DNA matches it firmly.

DNA: TGCGCCAGCAGTCTCGGACAGGTTGCGGATGTAACTAATGAAAAACTGTTTTTT
CDR3: CASSLGQVADVTNEKLFF
J: TRBJ1-4
V: TRBV5-1
D: TRBD1

DNA: TGTGCCAGCAGCCTAACCGGGACAGGGGTCCACGAGCAGTACTTC
CDR3: CASSLTGTGVHEQYF
J: TRBJ2-7
V: TRBV27
D: TRBD1

DNA: TGTGCCAGTAGTAGGGGGACAGGGAGAAGGGAGCCCCAGCATTTT
CDR3: CASSRGTGRREPQHF
J: TRBJ1-5
V: TRBV19
D: TRBD1

DNA: TGTGCCACCAGTGATTTTAGCGATGAGCAGTTCTTC
CDR3: CATSDFSDEQFF
J: TRBJ2-1
V: TRBV24-1
D: NA

DNA: TGTGCCACCAGCAGACGGACAGGGGAGTCCACTGAAGCTTTCTTT
CDR3: CATSRRTGESTEAFF
J: TRBJ1-1
V: TRBV15
D: TRBD1

DNA: TGCGCCAGCAGCTCAACCGGGGTGAACACCGGGGAGCTGTTTTTT
CDR3: CASSSTGVNTGELFF
J: TRBJ2-2
V: TRBV5-1
D: NA

DNA: TGCGCCAGCAGCCAAGATGGGGGGGTCTCCCCTACGCAGTATTTT
CDR3: CASSQDGGVSPTQYF
J: TRBJ2-3
V: TRBV4-3
D: TRBD2

DNA: TGTGCCAGCAGCTTAGTCAGACTTGTTATGAACACTGAAGCTTTCTTT
CDR3: CASSLVRLVMNTEAFF
J: TRBJ1-1
V: TRBV7-9
D: NA

DNA: TGTGCCATCAGTGGGGGGGTTTCAGGTGGCTACACCTTC
CDR3: CAISGGVSGGYTF
J: TRBJ1-2
V: TRBV10-3
D: NA

DNA: TGCAGTGCTAGTCCCCCACCGGGGTTATACACCTTC
CDR3: CSASPPPGLYTF
J: TRBJ1-2
V: TRBV20-1
D: NA

DNA: TGTGCCAGCAGTGAAGAGTTGCAGGGGCGCTGGGGCTACACCTTC
CDR3: CASSEELQGRWGYTF
J: TRBJ1-2
V: TRBV6-1
D: NA

DNA: TGTGCCAGCAGTAGCGGGACCCTTGGAAATGAGCAGTTCTTC
CDR3: CASSSGTLGNEQFF
J: TRBJ2-1
V: TRBV27
D: TRBD2

DNA: TGTGCCAGCAGCCCCCCGGGACAGGGACGCACTGAAGCTTTCTTT
CDR3: CASSPPGQGRTEAFF
J: TRBJ1-1
V: TRBV27
D: TRBD1

DNA: TGCGCCACCGGACTTGACTCCTACAATGAGCAGTTCTTC
CDR3: CATGLDSYNEQFF
J: TRBJ2-1
V: TRBV10-2
D: NA

DNA: TGTGCCAGCAGCTTGGGACAGGGGTACTATGGCTACACCTTC
CDR3: CASSLGQGYYGYTF
J: TRBJ1-2
V: TRBV5-6
D: TRBD1

DNA: TGTGCCAGCTCACCACTGGGACTAGCGGAGAACGAGCAGTACTTC
CDR3: CASSPLGLAENEQYF
J: TRBJ2-7
V: TRBV18
D: TRBD2

DNA: TGTGCCAGCAGCACAGGGTTTGCCCAGTTCTTC
CDR3: CASSTGFAQFF
J: TRBJ2-1
V: TRBV7-2
D: NA

DNA: TGCGCCAGCAGCCAAGATCTGTACACTCAGCCCCAGCATTTT
CDR3: CASSQDLYTQPQHF
J: TRBJ1-5
V: TRBV4-3
D: NA

DNA: TGTGCCAGCAGCCCGACAGGGACCTATGGCTACACCTTC
CDR3: CASSPTGTYGYTF
J: TRBJ1-2
V: TRBV28
D: TRBD1

DNA: TGTGCCTGGAGTGTGGAGGGAGGGCCCAATGAGCAGTTCTTC
CDR3: CAWSVEGGPNEQFF
J: TRBJ2-1
V: TRBV30
D: TRBD2

DNA: TGTGCCAGTACCCCCCTACAGGGCGGTGGGACTGAAGCTTTCTTT
CDR3: CASTPLQGGGTEAFF
J: TRBJ1-1
V: TRBV6-6
D: NA

DNA: TGTGCCAGTAGGGCAGGGGGCAGTAGCTATGGCTACACCTTC
CDR3: CASRAGGSSYGYTF
J: TRBJ1-2
V: TRBV19
D: TRBD1

DNA: TGTGCTAGTGGTTTGGTCGGACTAGGGAACTACGAGCAGTACTTC
CDR3: CASGLVGLGNYEQYF
J: TRBJ2-7
V: TRBV12-5
D: TRBD2

DNA: TGTGCCAGCAGCGTAGTGGCCGGCGGTTCACCCCTCCACTTT
CDR3: CASSVVAGGSPLHF
J: TRBJ1-6
V: TRBV9
D: NA

DNA: TGTGCCAGCAGTGAGGAAGGCGGACAGCCTAATGAAAAACTGTTTTTT
CDR3: CASSEEGGQPNEKLFF
J: TRBJ1-4
V: TRBV2
D: NA

DNA: TGTGCCAGCAGCCCTTACAGGGGATCCTACGAGCAGTACTTC
CDR3: CASSPYRGSYEQYF
J: TRBJ2-7
V: TRBV5-8
D: TRBD1